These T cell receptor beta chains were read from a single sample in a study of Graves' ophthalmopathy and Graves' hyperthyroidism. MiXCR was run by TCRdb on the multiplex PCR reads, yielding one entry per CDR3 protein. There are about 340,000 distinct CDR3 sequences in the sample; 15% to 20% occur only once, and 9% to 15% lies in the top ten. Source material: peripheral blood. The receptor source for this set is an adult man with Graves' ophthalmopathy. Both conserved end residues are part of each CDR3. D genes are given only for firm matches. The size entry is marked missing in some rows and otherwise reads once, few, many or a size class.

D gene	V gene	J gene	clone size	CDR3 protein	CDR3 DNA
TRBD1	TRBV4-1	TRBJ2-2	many	CASSRGQGAGVAGELFF	TGCGCCAGCAGCCGCGGACAGGGGGCCGGGGTAGCCGGGGAGCTGTTTTTT
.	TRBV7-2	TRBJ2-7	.	CASSSSSVSSYEQYF	TGTGCCAGCAGCTCTTCTAGCGTCAGCTCCTACGAGCAGTACTTC
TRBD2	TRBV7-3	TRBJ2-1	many	CASSPGLAGISEQFF	TGTGCCAGCAGCCCGGGACTAGCGGGGATCTCGGAGCAGTTCTTC
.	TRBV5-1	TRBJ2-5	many	CASRGSPGETQYF	TGCGCCAGCAGAGGCTCGCCGGGGGAGACCCAGTACTTC
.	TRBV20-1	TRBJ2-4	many	CSARSDLSTKNIQYF	TGCAGTGCTAGGTCGGACTTAAGTACCAAAAACATTCAGTACTTC
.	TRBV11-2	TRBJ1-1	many	CASSLDWGVPEAFF	TGTGCCAGCAGCTTAGATTGGGGGGTACCTGAAGCTTTCTTT
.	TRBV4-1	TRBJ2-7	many	CASSQKKTGSYEQYF	TGCGCCAGCAGCCAAAAAAAAACAGGCTCCTACGAGCAGTACTTC
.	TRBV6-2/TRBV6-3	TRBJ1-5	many	CASSFTTPSQPQHF	TGTGCCAGCAGTTTTACGACCCCGAGTCAGCCCCAGCATTTT
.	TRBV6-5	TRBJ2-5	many	CASSYSIGLGLQETQYF	TGTGCCAGCAGTTACTCGATAGGCCTTGGGCTCCAAGAGACCCAGTACTTC
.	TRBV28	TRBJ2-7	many	CASTGSGVYEQYF	TGTGCCAGCACGGGGAGTGGGGTCTACGAGCAGTACTTC
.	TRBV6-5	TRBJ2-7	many	CASSFLGHRSFSYEQYF	TGTGCCAGCAGTTTCCTCGGACACCGGTCCTTCTCCTACGAGCAGTACTTC
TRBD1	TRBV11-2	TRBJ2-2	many	CASSRRQGANTGELFF	TGTGCCAGCAGCCGGAGACAGGGCGCGAACACCGGGGAGCTGTTTTTT
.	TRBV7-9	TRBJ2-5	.	CASSEGHQETQYF	TGTGCCAGCAGTGAAGGCCACCAAGAGACCCAGTACTTC
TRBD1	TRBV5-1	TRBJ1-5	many	CASSMGQGAGQPQHF	TGCGCCAGCAGCATGGGACAGGGCGCCGGTCAGCCCCAGCATTTT
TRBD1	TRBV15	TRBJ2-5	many	CATSSRDRGPETQYF	TGTGCCACCAGCAGTAGGGACAGGGGGCCGGAGACCCAGTACTTC
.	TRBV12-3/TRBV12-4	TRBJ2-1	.	CASSLASGGEQFF	TGTGCCAGCAGTTTAGCGTCAGGTGGGGAGCAGTTCTTC
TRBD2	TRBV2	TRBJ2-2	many	CASSGLAAGEGTGELFF	TGTGCCAGCAGCGGGCTAGCGGCCGGGGAGGGAACCGGGGAGCTGTTTTTT
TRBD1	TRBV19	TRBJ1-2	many	CASTGSGQIYGYTF	TGTGCCAGTACCGGATCGGGACAGATCTATGGCTACACCTTC
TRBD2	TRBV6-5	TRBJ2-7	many	CASSSSTSGRPYEQYF	TGTGCCAGCAGTTCCAGTACTAGCGGGAGGCCCTACGAGCAGTACTTC
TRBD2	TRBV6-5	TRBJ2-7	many	CASRGLATYEQYF	TGTGCCAGCAGGGGACTAGCAACTTACGAGCAGTACTTC
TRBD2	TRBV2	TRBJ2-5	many	CASSGLATQETQYF	TGTGCCAGCAGTGGACTAGCGACACAAGAGACCCAGTACTTC
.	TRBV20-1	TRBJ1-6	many	CSAIRDGDSPLHF	TGCAGTGCGATTAGGGACGGAGATTCACCCCTCCACTTT
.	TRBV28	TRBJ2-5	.	CASSDRGQEETQYF	TGTGCCAGCAGCGACCGGGGGCAGGAGGAGACTCAGTACTTC
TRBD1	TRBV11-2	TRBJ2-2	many	CASSLNTGTGSGELFF	TGTGCCAGCAGCCTTAACACCGGGACAGGGTCCGGGGAGCTGTTTTTT
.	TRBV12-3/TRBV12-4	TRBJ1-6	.	CASSLTGESPLHF	TGTGCCAGCAGTTTGACAGGTGAATCACCCCTCCACTTT
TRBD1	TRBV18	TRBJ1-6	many	CASSPDRGSFHF	TGTGCCAGCTCCCCAGACAGGGGTTCTTTCCACTTT
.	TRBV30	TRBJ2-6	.	CAWSRGSGANVLTF	TGTGCCTGGAGTAGGGGCTCTGGGGCCAACGTCCTGACTTTC
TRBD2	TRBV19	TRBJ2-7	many	CASRGSGTSGAEQYF	TGTGCCAGTAGGGGTTCCGGGACTAGCGGAGCGGAGCAGTACTTC
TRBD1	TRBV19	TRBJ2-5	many	CASSTSGTGAGETQYF	TGTGCCAGTAGTACATCGGGGACAGGGGCGGGAGAGACCCAGTACTTC
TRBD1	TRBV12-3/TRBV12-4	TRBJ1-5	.	CASSRDTGVSSQPQHF	TGTGCCAGCAGCCGCGACACAGGGGTTTCATCGCAGCCCCAGCATTTT